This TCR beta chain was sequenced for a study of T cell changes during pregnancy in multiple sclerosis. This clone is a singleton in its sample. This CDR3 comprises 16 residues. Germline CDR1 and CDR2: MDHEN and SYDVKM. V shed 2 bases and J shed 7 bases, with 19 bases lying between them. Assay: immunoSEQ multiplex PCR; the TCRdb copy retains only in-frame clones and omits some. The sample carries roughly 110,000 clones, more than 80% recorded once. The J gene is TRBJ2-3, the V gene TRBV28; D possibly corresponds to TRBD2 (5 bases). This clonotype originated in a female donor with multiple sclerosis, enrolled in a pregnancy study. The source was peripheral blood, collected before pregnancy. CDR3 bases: TGTGCCAGCAGTTTAATGTCGTCTCGCCCGGGATATACGCAGTATTTT. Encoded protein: CASSLMSSRPGYTQYF.